These T cell receptor beta chains were read from a single sample in a study of blood T cell repertoires in COVID-19. The repertoire was sequenced with immunoSEQ multiplex PCR; TCRdb's copy has only in-frame clones and lacks some. In the table there are fewer than 350,000 clones, 85% of which are singletons. The sequenced sample consisted of PBMCs or T cells enriched from blood (not recorded which). These TCRs come from a woman aged 25 to 45 who had been exposed to COVID-19. Both conserved end residues are part of each CDR3. D genes are given only for firm matches. Size values are once, few and many counts, or a class for expanded clones, and some rows have none.

TRBV9	TRBJ1-6	NA	TRBD1	CASSKTGGISPLHF	TGTGCCAGCAGCAAGACAGGGGGGATTTCACCCCTCCACTTT
TRBV28	TRBJ2-7	once	TRBD1	CASSGTDSSYEQYF	TGTGCCAGCAGTGGGACAGATAGCTCCTACGAGCAGTACTTC
TRBV5-8	TRBJ2-1	NA	NA	CASSPGPSYNEQFF	TGTGCCAGCAGTCCCGGTCCCTCCTACAATGAGCAGTTCTTC
TRBV24-1	TRBJ2-1	NA	TRBD1	CATSDLGTGFHEQFF	TGTGCCACCAGTGATTTGGGGACAGGGTTCCATGAGCAGTTCTTC
TRBV7-9	TRBJ1-5	NA	NA	CASSSEQGSQPQHF	TGTGCCAGCAGCTCAGAACAGGGCTCTCAGCCCCAGCATTTT
TRBV19	TRBJ1-5	NA	NA	CASSHITGGNNQPQHF	TGTGCCAGTAGTCACATTACAGGTGGGAACAATCAGCCCCAGCATTTT
TRBV19	TRBJ1-1	NA	NA	CASEAQLNTEAFF	TGTGCCAGTGAGGCCCAATTGAACACTGAAGCTTTCTTT
TRBV5-5	TRBJ2-5	NA	NA	CASSSAGAETQYF	TGTGCCAGCAGTTCCGCAGGGGCTGAGACCCAGTACTTC
TRBV14	TRBJ2-5	NA	NA	CASSHGGTLQETQYF	TGTGCCAGCAGCCACGGCGGGACCCTACAAGAGACCCAGTACTTC
TRBV4-2	TRBJ1-3	once	NA	CASRYNRVSGNTIYF	TGTGCCAGCAGGTACAACAGGGTGTCTGGAAACACCATATATTTT
TRBV18	TRBJ2-1	NA	TRBD1	CASSSDRVFGNEQFF	TGTGCCAGCTCAAGCGACAGGGTCTTCGGGAATGAGCAGTTCTTC
TRBV5-1	TRBJ1-1	NA	NA	CASSLARVDTEAFF	TGCGCCAGCAGCTTGGCCAGGGTGGACACTGAAGCTTTCTTT
TRBV6-5	TRBJ2-5	few	TRBD2	CASYDSGGARETQYF	TGTGCCAGCTACGATAGCGGGGGGGCCCGAGAGACCCAGTACTTC
TRBV28	TRBJ1-1	once	TRBD1	CASSFPGGREKAFF	TGTGCCAGCAGTTTCCCAGGGGGACGAGAGAAAGCTTTCTTT
TRBV28	TRBJ1-6	NA	TRBD1	CASSGTGGRPLHF	TGTGCCAGTTCCGGGACAGGGGGGAGACCCCTCCACTTT
TRBV6-5	TRBJ2-7	NA	TRBD1	CASSLSPEGTGQYF	TGTGCCAGCAGTCTTTCCCCGGAGGGGACAGGGCAGTACTTC
TRBV21-1	TRBJ2-1	NA	NA	CASSELPGDYSYNEQFF	TGTGCCAGCAGCGAACTACCAGGGGACTACTCCTACAATGAGCAGTTCTTC
TRBV29-1	TRBJ2-1	NA	NA	CSVELVYSSYNEQFF	TGCAGCGTTGAACTGGTCTATAGCTCCTACAATGAGCAGTTCTTC